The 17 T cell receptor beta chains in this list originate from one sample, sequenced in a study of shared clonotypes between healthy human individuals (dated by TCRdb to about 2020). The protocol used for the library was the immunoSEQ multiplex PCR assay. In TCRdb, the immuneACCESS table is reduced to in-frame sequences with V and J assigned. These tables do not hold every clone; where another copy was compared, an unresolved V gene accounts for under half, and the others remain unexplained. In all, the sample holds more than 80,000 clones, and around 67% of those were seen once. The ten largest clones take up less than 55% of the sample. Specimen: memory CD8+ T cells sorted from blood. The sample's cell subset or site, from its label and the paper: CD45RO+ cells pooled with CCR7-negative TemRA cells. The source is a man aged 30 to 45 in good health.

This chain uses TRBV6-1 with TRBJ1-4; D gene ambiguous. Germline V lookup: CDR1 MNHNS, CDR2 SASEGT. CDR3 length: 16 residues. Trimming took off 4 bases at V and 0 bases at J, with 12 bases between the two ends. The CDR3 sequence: CASSVRQVATNEKLFF. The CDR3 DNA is TGTGCCAGCAGTGTTCGTCAGGTAGCAACTAATGAAAAACTGTTTTTT.

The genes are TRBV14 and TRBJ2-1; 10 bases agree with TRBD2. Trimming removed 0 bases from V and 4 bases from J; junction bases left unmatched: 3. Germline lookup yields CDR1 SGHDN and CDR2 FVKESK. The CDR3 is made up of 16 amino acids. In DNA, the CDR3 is TGTGCCAGCAGCCAAGACTCGACTAGCGGGTACAATGAGCAGTTCTTC. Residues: CASSQDSTSGYNEQFF.

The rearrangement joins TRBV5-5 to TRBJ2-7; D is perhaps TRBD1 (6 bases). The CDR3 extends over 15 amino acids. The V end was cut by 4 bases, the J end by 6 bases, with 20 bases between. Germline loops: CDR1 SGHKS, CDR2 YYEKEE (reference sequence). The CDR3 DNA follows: TGTGCCAGCAGCCAAAGTCAGGGGTGGGGTGGCGAGCAGTACTTC. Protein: CASSQSQGWGGEQYF.

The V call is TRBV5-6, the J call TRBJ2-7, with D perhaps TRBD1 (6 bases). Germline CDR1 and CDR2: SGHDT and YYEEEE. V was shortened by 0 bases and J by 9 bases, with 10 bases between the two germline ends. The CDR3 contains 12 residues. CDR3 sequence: CASSLEGVGQYF. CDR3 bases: TGTGCCAGCAGCTTGGAGGGGGTGGGGCAGTACTTC.

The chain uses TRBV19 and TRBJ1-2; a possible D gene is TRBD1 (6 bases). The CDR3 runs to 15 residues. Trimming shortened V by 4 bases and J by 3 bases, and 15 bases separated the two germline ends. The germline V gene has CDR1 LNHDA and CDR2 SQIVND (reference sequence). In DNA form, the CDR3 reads TGTGCCAGTAGTAACCCAGGGGAGGTTTACTATGGCTACACCTTC. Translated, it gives CASSNPGEVYYGYTF.

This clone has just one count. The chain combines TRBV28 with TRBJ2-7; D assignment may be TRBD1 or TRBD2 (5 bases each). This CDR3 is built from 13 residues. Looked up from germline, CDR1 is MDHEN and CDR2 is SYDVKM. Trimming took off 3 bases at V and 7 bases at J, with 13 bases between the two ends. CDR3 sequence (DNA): TGTGCCAGCAGTTTTGATGGGACGAGTGAGCAGTACTTC. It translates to CASSFDGTSEQYF.

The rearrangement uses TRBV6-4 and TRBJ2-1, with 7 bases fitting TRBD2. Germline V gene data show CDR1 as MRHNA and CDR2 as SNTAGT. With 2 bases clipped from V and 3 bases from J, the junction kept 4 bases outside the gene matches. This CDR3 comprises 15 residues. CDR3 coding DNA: TGTGCCAGCAGTGACGGGGAGGGAAGCTACAATGAGCAGTTCTTC. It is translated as CASSDGEGSYNEQFF.

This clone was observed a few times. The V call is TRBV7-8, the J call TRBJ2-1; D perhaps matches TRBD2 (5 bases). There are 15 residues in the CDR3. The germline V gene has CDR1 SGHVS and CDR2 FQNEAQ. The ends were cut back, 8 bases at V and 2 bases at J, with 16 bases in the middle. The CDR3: CASRELALPYNEQFF. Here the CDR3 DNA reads TGTGCCAGCCGGGAACTCGCCTTACCCTACAATGAGCAGTTCTTC. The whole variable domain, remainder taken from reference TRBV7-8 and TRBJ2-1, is GAGVSQSPRYKVAKRGQDVALRCDPISGHVSLFWYQQALGQGPEFLTYFQNEAQLDKSGLPSDRFFAERPEGSVSTLKIQRTQQEDSAVYLCASRELALPYNEQFFGPGTRLTVL.

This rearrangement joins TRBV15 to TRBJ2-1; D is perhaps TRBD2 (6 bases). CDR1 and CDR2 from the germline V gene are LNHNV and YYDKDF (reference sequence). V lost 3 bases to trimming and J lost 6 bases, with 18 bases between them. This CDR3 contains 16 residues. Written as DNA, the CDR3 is TGTGCCACCAGCAGTTCCGAGGGGACTTGGGGCAATGAGCAGTTCTTC. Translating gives CATSSSEGTWGNEQFF.

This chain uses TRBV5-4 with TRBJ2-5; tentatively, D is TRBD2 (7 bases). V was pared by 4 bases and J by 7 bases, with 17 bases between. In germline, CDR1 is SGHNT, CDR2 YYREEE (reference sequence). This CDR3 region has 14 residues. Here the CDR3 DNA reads TGTGCCAGCAGCACTGGGGGGGCCGGGTGGACCCAGTACTTC. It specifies CASSTGGAGWTQYF. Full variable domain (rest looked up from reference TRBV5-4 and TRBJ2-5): ETGVTQSPTHLIKTRGQQVTLRCSSQSGHNTVSWYQQALGQGPQFIFQYYREEENGRGNFPPRFSGLQFPNYSSELNVNALELDDSALYLCASSTGGAGWTQYFGPGTRLLVL.

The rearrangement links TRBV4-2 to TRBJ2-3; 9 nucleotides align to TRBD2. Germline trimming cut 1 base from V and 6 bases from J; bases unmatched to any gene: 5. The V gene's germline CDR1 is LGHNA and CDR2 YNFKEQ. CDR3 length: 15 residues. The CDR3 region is CASSQVDSGSDTQYF. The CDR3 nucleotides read TGTGCCAGCAGCCAAGTAGATAGCGGGAGTGATACGCAGTATTTT.

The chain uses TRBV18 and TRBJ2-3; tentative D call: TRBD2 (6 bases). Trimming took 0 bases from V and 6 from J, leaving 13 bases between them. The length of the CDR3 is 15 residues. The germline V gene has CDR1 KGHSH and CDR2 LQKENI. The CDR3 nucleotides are TGTGCCAGCTCACCACCCTCGAGTCGGGGGGATACGCAGTATTTT. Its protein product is CASSPPSSRGDTQYF.

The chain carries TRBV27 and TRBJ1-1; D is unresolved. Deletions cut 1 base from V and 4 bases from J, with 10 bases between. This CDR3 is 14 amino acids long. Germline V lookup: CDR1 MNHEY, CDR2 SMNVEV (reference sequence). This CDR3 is CASSLWSQSTEAFF. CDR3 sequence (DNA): TGTGCCAGCAGTTTATGGAGTCAGAGCACTGAAGCTTTCTTT.

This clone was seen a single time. DNA of the CDR3: TGCAGCGTATACCCGGGACTAGCGGGTGAGCAGTACTTC. This translates into CSVYPGLAGEQYF. J is TRBJ2-7 and V is TRBV29-1, with 12 bases identical to TRBD2. The J segment lost 7 bases and the V segment lost 6 bases, leaving 7 bases of the junction unmatched. The CDR3 totals 13 residues. Germline CDR1 reads SQVTM; CDR2 reads ANQGSEA.

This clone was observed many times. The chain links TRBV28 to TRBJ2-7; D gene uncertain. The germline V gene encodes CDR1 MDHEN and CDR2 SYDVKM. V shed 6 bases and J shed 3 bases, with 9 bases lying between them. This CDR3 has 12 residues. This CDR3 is CASSSMIYEQYF. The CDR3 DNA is TGTGCCAGCAGCTCTATGATCTACGAGCAGTACTTC.

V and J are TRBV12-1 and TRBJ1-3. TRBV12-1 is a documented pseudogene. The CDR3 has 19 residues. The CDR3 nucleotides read TGTGCCAGCAGCCCGGCCCGGGTCGGGGGAAGACTCTCTGGAAACACCATATATTTT. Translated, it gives CASSPARVGGRLSGNTIYF.

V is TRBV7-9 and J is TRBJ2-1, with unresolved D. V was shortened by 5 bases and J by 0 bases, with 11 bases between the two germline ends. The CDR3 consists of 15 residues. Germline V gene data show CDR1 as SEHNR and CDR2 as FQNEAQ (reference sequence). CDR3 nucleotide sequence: TGTGCCAGCAGCGACCTTGGGGTCTCCTACAATGAGCAGTTCTTC. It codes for CASSDLGVSYNEQFF.